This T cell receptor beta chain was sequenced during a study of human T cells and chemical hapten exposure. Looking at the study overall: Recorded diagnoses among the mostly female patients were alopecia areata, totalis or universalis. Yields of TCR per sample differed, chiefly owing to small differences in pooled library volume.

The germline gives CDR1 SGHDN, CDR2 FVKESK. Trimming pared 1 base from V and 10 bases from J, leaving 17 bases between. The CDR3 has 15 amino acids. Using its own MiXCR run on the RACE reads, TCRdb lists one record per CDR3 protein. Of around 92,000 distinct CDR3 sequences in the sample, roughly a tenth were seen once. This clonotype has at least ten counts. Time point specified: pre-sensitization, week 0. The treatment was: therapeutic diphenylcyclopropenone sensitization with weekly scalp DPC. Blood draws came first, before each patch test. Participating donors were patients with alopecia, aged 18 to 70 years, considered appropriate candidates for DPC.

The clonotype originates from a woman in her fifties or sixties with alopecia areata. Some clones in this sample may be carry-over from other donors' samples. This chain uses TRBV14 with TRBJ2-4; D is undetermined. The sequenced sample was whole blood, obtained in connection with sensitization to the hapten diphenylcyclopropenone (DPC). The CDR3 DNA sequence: TGTGCCAGCAGCCAAGGGCCGCCGTTTCCTCATATTCAGTACTTC. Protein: CASSQGPPFPHIQYF.